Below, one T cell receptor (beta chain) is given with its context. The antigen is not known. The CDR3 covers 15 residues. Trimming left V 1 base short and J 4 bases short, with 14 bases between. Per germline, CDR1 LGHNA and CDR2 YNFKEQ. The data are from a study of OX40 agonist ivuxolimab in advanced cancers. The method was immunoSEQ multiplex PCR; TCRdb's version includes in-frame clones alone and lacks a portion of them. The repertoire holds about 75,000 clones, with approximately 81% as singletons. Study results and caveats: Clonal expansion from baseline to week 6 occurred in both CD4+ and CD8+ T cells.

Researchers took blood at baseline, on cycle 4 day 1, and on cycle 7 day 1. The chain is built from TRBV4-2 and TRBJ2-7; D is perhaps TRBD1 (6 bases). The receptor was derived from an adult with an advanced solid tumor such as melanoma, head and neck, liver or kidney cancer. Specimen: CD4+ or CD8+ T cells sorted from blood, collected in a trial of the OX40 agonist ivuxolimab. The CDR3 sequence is CASSQVGKQGYEQYF. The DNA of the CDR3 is TGTGCCAGCAGCCAAGTAGGCAAACAGGGATACGAGCAGTACTTC.